This entry is about one T cell receptor beta chain. Its antigen remains unknown. Germline values: CDR1 SGHRS, CDR2 YFSETQ. V lost 2 bases and J lost 7; bases outside the gene matches: 5. This CDR3 contains 13 residues. CD8 cells regarded as naive lacked CD45RO, were positively chosen for CCR7, and omitted terminally differentiated effector memory CD45RA+ cells. This sample stems from a study of shared clonotypes between healthy human individuals. Findings and caveats of the study: Large sequencing depth failed to make sorted-subset sequencing complete, rarefaction showed. Naive subsets tended to show greater estimated richness than memory subsets.

Generated by immunoSEQ multiplex PCR, the TCRdb table keeps only in-frame clones and is missing some. The sample includes hundreds of thousands of clones, roughly 98% of them seen just once. This receptor was obtained from a man aged 25-45 years in good health. Sample: naive CD8+ T cells sorted from blood. The genes are TRBV5-1 and TRBJ1-1; 7 bases agree with TRBD1. The DNA of the CDR3 is TGCGCCAGCAGCTTATTCGGGACAGTTGAAGCTTTCTTT. Residues: CASSLFGTVEAFF.